This T cell receptor (beta chain) derives from a study of blood T cells in healthy people across ages. With a J-beta primer mix and a sample-barcoded 5' primer, a second PCR ran about 6 to 11 cycles. Each CDR3 protein gets one entry after TCRdb re-called the 5' RACE reads with MiXCR. The data contain some 1.5 million distinct CDR3 sequences, about 28% of them singletons. Deletions cut 0 bases from V and 3 bases from J, with 10 bases between. This CDR3 contains 14 residues. The germline gives CDR1 SGDLS, CDR2 YYNGEE. Sequencing used blood. The chain couples TRBV9 to TRBJ2-7; no clear D. The receptor was isolated from a woman under 40 in good health. CDR3 sequence: CASSVAVGIYEQYF. The CDR3 DNA reads TGTGCCAGCAGCGTAGCGGTGGGGATCTACGAGCAGTACTTC.